This T cell receptor beta chain originates from a study of response to subunit inactivated influenza vaccine (dated by TCRdb to the late 2010s). About the full investigation: The study used deep quantitative T cell receptor repertoire profiling to track responses to a trivalent subunit inactivated influenza vaccine.

The full study reports these points: It was suggested by the authors that each seasonal influenza vaccination may recruit only a limited number of new T cells.

Library preparation was by RT-PCR. The data were produced on an Illumina HiSeq 2500. TCRdb passed the public sequencing reads through fastp at Q25 and MiXCR, retaining productive beta sequences. Records with the same CDR3 protein are collapsed into one entry carrying the most frequent genes and DNA. A total of roughly 650,000 distinct CDR3 sequences appear in this sample, about 15% of them only once. The ten largest account for roughly 12% of the sample. Here V drops 6 bases and J drops 0 bases, and the junction holds 5 bases not matched to any gene. The CDR3 numbers 15 residues from cysteine through phenylalanine. The CDR3 DNA has 45 bases and is translated from base 1. As encoded in the germline V gene, CDR1 is MDHEN while CDR2 is SYDVKM. This clonotype was counted only a few times. Its antigen target is currently unknown. Base qualities are not provided; no much larger clone lies one nucleotide away.

The sequences come from PBMCs from blood, collected 11 to 12 days after vaccination. The receptor was derived from a man aged 45-65 years who received an inactivated influenza vaccine. Donor details come from another sample of the same person, matched by shared clones. The sequence is built from TRBV28 and TRBJ1-3; the junction holds 7 bases that match TRBD1. CDR3 reads: CASRSGQNSGNTIYF. In nucleotide form, the sequence is TGTGCCAGCAGGTCGGGACAGAACTCTGGAAACACCATATATTTT.